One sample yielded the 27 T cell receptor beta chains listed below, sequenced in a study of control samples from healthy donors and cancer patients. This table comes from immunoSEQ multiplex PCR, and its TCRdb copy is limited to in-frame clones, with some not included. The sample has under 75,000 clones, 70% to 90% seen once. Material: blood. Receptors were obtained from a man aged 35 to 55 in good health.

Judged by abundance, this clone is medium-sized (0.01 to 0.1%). Here the CDR3 reads CASRPGQGAMNTIYF. As DNA, the CDR3 is TGTGCCAGCAGACCCGGACAGGGGGCTATGAACACCATATATTTT. V usage is TRBV2 and J usage is TRBJ1-3; 11 nucleotides align to TRBD1. From germline, CDR1 is SNHLY and CDR2 FYNNEI. J lost 7 bases, V lost 6 bases, and 8 bases had no gene match. The CDR3 is made up of 15 amino acids.

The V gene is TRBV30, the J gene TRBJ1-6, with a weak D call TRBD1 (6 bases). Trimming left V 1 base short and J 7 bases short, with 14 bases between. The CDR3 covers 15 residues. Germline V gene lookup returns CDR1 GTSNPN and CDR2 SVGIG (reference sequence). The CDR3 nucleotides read TGTGCCTGGAGTGGAGGTGGCCAGGGGAATTCACCCCTCCACTTT. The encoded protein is CAWSGGGQGNSPLHF.

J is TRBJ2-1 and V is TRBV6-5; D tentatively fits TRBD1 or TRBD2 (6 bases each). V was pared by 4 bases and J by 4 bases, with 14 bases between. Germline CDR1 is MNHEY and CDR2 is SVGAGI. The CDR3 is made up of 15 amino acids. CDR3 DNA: TGTGCCAGCAGTTCCGCCGGGGGCCGGTACAATGAGCAGTTCTTC. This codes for CASSSAGGRYNEQFF.

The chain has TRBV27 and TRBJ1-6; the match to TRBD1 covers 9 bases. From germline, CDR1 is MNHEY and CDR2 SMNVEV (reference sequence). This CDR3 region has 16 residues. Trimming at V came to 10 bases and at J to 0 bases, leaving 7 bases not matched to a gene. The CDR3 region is CATRTGASSYNSPLHF. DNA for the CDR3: TGTGCCACCCGGACAGGGGCGAGCTCCTATAATTCACCCCTCCACTTT.

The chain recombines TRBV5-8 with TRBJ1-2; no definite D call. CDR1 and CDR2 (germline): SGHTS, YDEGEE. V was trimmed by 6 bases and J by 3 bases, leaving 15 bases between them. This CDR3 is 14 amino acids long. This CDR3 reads CASNRRGRDYGYTF. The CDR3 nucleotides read TGTGCCAGCAACCGTCGGGGAAGGGACTATGGCTACACCTTC.

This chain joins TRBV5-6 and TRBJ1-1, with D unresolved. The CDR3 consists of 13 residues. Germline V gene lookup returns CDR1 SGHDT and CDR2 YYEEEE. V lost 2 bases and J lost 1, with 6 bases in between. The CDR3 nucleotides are TGTGCCAGCAGCTTACGGCGGAACACTGAAGCTTTCTTT. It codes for CASSLRRNTEAFF.

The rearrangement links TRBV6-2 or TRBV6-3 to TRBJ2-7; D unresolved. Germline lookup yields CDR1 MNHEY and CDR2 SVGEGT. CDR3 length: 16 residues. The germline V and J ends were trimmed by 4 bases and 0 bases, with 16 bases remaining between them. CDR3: CASSLLGPLTSYEQYF. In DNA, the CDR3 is TGTGCCAGCAGTTTACTTGGACCCCTCACCTCCTACGAGCAGTACTTC.

The CDR3 is CASSFAGRVNTEAFF. The CDR3 DNA reads TGTGCCAGCAGCTTTGCCGGCAGGGTGAACACTGAAGCTTTCTTT. This chain connects TRBV7-2 to TRBJ1-1; D might be TRBD1 (5 bases). The germline V gene encodes CDR1 SGHTA and CDR2 FQGNSA. Trimming shortened V by 3 bases and J by 0 bases, and 11 bases separated the two germline ends. This CDR3 has 15 amino acids.

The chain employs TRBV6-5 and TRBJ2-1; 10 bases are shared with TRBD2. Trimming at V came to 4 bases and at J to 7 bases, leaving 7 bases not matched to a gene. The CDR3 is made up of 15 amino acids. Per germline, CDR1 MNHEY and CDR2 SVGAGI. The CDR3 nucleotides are TGTGCCAGCAGTTTCGGGACTAGCGTTCGGAATGAGCAGTTCTTC. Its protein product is CASSFGTSVRNEQFF.

The CDR3 reads CASSLDRPEQYF. CDR3 nucleotide sequence: TGTGCCAGCAGCTTAGACAGACCCGAGCAGTACTTC. The chain recombines TRBV7-2 with TRBJ2-7; D not resolved. The CDR3 sequence is 12 residues long. The germline V gene has CDR1 SGHTA and CDR2 FQGNSA. Trimming left V 1 base short and J 6 bases short, with 7 bases between.

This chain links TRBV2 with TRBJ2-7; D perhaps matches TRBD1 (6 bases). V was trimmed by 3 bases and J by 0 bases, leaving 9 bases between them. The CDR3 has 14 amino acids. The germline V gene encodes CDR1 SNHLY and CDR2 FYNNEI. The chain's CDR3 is CASSDNRDSYEQYF. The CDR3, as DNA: TGTGCCAGCAGTGATAACAGGGACTCCTACGAGCAGTACTTC. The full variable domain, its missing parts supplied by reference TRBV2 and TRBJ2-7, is EPEVTQTPSHQVTQMGQEVILRCVPISNHLYFYWYRQILGQKVEFLVSFYNNEISEKSEIFDDQFSVERPDGSNFTLKIRSTKLEDSAMYFCASSDNRDSYEQYFGPGTRLTVT.

CDR3: CASSQGTGARPTGELFF. CDR3 nucleotides: TGCGCCAGCAGCCAAGGAACGGGGGCGCGTCCCACCGGGGAGCTGTTTTTT. The chain uses TRBV4-1 and TRBJ2-2; D may match TRBD1 or TRBD2 (6 bases each). Germline CDR1 is MGHRA and CDR2 is YSYEKL. The length of the CDR3 is 17 residues. Between the trimmed V and J ends, which lost 1 base and 4 bases, there was a span of 16 bases.

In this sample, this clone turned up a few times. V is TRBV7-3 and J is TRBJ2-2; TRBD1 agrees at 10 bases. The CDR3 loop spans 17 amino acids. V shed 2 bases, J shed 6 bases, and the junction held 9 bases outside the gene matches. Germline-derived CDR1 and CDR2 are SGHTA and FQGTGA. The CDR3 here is CASSLYRGQGISGELFF. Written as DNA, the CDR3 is TGTGCCAGCAGCTTATATAGGGGACAGGGGATTTCCGGGGAGCTGTTTTTT.

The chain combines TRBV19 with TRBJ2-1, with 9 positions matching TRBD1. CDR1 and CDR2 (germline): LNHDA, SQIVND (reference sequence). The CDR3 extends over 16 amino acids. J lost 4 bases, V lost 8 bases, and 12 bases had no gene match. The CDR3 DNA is TGTGCCAGTCGGACTGGGGGGGGACAGGGATACAATGAGCAGTTCTTC. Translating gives CASRTGGGQGYNEQFF.

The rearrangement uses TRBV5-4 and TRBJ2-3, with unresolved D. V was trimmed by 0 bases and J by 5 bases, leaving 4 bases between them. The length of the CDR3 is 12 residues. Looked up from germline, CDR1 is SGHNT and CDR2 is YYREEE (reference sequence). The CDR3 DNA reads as TGTGCCAGCAGCTTGGACGGAGATACGCAGTATTTT. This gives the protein CASSLDGDTQYF.

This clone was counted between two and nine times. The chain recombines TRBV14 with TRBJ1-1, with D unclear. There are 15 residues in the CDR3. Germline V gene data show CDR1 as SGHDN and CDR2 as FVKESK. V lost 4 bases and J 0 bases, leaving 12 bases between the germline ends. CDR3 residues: CASSPDVGLNTEAFF. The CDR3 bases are TGTGCCAGCAGCCCTGATGTCGGGTTGAACACTGAAGCTTTCTTT. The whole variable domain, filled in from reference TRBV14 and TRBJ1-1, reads EAGVTQFPSHSVIEKGQTVTLRCDPISGHDNLYWYRRVMGKEIKFLLHFVKESKQDESGMPNNRFLAERTGGTYSTLKVQPAELEDSGVYFCASSPDVGLNTEAFFGQGTRLTVV.

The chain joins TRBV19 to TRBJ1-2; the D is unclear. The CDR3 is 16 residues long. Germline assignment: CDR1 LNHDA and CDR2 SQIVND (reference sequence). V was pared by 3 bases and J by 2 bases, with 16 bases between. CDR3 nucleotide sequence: TGTGCCAGTAGTATTAGGAGGGTCTCTGGGAACTATGGCTACACCTTC. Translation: CASSIRRVSGNYGYTF. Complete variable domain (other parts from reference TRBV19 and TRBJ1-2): DGGITQSPKYLFRKEGQNVTLSCEQNLNHDAMYWYRQDPGQGLRLIYYSQIVNDFQKGDIAEGYSVSREKKESFPLTVTSAQKNPTAFYLCASSIRRVSGNYGYTFGSGTRLTVV.

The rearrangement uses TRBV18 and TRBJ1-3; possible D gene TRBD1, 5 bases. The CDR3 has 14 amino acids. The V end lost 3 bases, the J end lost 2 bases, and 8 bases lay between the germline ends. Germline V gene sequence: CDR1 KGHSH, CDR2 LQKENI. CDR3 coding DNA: TGTGCCAGCTCACCGGGGACTACTGGAAACACCATATATTTT. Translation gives CASSPGTTGNTIYF.

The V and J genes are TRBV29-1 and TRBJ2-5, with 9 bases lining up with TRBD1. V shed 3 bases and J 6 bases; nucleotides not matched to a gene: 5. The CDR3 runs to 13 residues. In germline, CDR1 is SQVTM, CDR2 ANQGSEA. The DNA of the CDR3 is TGCAGCGTTGAGGGACAGGGCTGGCAGACCCAGTACTTC. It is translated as CSVEGQGWQTQYF.

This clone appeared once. This chain's CDR3 is CASSLEAGRETQYF. CDR3 in DNA: TGTGCCAGCAGCTTGGAGGCAGGCCGAGAGACCCAGTACTTC. The V and J genes are TRBV5-4 and TRBJ2-5; the D is unclear. This CDR3 spans 14 amino acids. Trimming removed 0 bases from V and 4 bases from J, with 10 bases in between. Looked up from germline, CDR1 is SGHNT and CDR2 is YYREEE (reference sequence).

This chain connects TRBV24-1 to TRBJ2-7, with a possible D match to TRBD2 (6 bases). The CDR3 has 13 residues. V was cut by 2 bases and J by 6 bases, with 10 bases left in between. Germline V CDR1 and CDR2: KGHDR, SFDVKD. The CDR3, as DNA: TGTGCCACCAGTGATTCTACAGCGGGCGAGCAGTACTTC. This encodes CATSDSTAGEQYF.

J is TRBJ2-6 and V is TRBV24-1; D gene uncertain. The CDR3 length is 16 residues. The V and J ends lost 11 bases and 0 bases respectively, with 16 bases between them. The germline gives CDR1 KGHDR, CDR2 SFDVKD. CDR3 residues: CAISSRLPSGANVLTF. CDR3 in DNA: TGTGCCATCTCCTCGAGGCTGCCCTCTGGGGCCAACGTCCTGACTTTC.

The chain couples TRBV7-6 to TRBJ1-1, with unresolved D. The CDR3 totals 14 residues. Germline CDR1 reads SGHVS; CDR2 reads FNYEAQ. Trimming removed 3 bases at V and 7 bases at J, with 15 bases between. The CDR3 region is CASSFAPMGLEAFF. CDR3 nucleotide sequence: TGTGCCAGCAGCTTTGCCCCTATGGGCCTTGAAGCTTTCTTT.

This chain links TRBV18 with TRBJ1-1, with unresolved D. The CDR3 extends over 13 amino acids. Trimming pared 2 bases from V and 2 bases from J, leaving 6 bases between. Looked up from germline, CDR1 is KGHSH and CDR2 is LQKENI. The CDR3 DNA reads TGTGCCAGCTCACCAACGGGTAACACTGAAGCTTTCTTT. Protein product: CASSPTGNTEAFF. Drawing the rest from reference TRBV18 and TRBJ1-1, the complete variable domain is NAGVMQNPRHLVRRRGQEARLRCSPMKGHSHVYWYRQLPEEGLKFMVYLQKENIIDESGMPKERFSAEFPKEGPSILRIQQVVRGDSAAYFCASSPTGNTEAFFGQGTRLTVV.

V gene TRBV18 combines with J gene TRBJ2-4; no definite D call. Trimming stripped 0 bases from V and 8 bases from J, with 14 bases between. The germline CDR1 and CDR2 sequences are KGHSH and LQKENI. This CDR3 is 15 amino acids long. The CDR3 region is CASSPPSAVADIQYF. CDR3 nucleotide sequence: TGTGCCAGCTCACCACCGTCCGCTGTCGCAGACATTCAGTACTTC.

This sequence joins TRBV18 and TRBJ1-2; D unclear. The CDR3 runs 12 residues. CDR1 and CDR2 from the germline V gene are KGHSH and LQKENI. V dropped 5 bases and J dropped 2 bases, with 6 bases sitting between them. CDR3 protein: CASSGINYGYTF. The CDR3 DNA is TGTGCCAGCTCAGGCATCAACTATGGCTACACCTTC.

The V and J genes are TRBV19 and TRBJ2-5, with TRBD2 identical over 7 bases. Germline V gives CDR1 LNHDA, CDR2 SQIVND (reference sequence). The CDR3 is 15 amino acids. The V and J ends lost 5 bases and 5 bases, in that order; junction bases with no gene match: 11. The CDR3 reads CASSSISGGGETQYF. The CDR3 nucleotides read TGTGCCAGTAGTTCGATTAGCGGCGGGGGTGAGACCCAGTACTTC.